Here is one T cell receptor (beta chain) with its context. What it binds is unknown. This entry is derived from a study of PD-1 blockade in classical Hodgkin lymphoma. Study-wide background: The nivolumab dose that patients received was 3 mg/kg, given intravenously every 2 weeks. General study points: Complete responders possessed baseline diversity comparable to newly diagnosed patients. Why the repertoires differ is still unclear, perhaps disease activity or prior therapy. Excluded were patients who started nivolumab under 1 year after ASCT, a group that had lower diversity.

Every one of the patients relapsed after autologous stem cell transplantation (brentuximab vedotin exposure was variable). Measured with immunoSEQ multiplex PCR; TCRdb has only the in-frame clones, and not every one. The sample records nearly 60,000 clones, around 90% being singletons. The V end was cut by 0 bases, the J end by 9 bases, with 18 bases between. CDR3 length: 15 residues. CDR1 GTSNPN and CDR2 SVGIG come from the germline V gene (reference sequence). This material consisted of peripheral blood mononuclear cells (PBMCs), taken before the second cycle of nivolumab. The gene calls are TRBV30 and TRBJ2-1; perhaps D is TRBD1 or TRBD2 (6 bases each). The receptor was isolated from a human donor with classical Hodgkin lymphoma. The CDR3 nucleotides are TGTGCCTGGAGTGTAGGGGGGTTCATCCCTGGTGAGCAGTTCTTC. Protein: CAWSVGGFIPGEQFF.